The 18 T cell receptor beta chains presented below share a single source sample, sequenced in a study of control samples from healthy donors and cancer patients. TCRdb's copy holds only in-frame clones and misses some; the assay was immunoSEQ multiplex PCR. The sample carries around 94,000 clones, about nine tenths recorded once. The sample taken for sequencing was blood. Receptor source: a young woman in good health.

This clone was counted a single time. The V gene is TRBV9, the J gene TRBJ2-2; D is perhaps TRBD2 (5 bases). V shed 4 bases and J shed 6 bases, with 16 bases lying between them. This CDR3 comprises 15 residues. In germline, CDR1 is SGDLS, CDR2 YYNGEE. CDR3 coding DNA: TGTGCCAGCAGCCCGTGGGAGTACAGCGCCGGGGAGCTGTTTTTT. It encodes CASSPWEYSAGELFF.

The CDR3 reads CASSLHPGNYGYTF. In DNA form, the CDR3 reads TGTGCCAGCAGCCTCCATCCGGGAAACTATGGCTACACCTTC. This chain uses TRBV5-8 with TRBJ1-2; D not certain. Germline-derived CDR1 and CDR2 are SGHTS and YDEGEE. Deletions cut 4 bases from V and 2 bases from J, with 12 bases between. This CDR3 comprises 14 residues.

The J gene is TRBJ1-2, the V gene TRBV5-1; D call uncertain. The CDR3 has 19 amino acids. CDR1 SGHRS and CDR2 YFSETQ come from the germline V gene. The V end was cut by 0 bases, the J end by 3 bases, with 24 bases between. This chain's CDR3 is CASSLVGQDLLRGDYGYTF. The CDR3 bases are TGCGCCAGCAGCTTGGTTGGGCAGGATCTCCTCCGGGGAGACTATGGCTACACCTTC.

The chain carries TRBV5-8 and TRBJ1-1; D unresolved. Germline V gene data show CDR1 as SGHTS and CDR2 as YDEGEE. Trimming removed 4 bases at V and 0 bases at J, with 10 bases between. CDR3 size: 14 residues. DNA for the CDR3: TGTGCCAGCAGCCTGACCCGGTTGAACACTGAAGCTTTCTTT. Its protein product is CASSLTRLNTEAFF.

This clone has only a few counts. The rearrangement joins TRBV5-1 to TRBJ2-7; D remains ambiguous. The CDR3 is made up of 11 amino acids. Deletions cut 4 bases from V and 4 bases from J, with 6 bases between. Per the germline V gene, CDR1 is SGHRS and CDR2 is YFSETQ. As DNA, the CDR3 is TGCGCCAGCAGCAACAGTTACGAGCAGTACTTC. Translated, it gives CASSNSYEQYF.

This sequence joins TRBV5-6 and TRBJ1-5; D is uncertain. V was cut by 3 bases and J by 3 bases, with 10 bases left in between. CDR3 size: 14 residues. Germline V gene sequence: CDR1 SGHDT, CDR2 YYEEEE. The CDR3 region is CASSSGSPNQPQHF. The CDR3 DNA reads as TGTGCCAGCAGCTCGGGTTCCCCCAATCAGCCCCAGCATTTT. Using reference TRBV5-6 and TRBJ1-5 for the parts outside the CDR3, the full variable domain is DAGVTQSPTHLIKTRGQQVTLRCSPKSGHDTVSWYQQALGQGPQFIFQYYEEEERQRGNFPDRFSGHQFPNYSSELNVNALLLGDSALYLCASSSGSPNQPQHFGDGTRLSIL.

CDR3 in amino acids: CASSVMQGYSGNTIYF. In nucleotides, the CDR3 is TGTGCCAGCAGCGTAATGCAGGGATACTCTGGAAACACCATATATTTT. The genes are TRBV9 and TRBJ1-3; TRBD1 is a possible D gene (5 bases). Deletions cut 1 base from V and 0 bases from J, with 11 bases between. The CDR3 length is 16 residues. Germline assignment: CDR1 SGDLS and CDR2 YYNGEE.

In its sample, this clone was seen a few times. The CDR3 region is CASSQLLGAGGYNEQFF. The CDR3 bases are TGTGCCAGCAGCCAACTCTTAGGGGCGGGGGGTTATAATGAGCAGTTCTTC. The J gene is TRBJ2-1, the V gene TRBV4-2, with 8 bases fitting TRBD2. This CDR3 comprises 17 residues. Germline V CDR1 and CDR2: LGHNA, YNFKEQ. V trimming: 2 bases; J trimming: 7 bases; junction bases outside the gene matches: 13.

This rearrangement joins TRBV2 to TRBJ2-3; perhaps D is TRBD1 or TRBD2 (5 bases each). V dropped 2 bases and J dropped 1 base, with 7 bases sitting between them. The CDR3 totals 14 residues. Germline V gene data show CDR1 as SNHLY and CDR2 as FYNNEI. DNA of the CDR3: TGTGCCAGCAGTGAACAGGGAGGCACAGATACGCAGTATTTT. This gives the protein CASSEQGGTDTQYF.

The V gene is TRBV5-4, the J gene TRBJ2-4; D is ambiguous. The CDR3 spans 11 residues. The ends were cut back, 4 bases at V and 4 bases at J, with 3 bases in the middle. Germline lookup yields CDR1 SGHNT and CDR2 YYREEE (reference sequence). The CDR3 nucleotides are TGTGCCAGCAGCAGTAAAAACATTCAGTACTTC. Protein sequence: CASSSKNIQYF.

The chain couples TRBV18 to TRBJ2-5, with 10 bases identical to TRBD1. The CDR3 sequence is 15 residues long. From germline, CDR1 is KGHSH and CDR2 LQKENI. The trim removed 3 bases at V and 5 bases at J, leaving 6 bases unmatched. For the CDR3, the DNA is TGTGCCAGCTCACCCAGACAGGGGGCGGAGGAGACCCAGTACTTC. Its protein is CASSPRQGAEETQYF.

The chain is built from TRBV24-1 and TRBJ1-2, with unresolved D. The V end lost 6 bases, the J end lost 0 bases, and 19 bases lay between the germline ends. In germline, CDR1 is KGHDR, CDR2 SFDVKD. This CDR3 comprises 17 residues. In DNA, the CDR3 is TGTGCCACCAGTCCTCACCCGGGAAATGCCGCTAACTATGGCTACACCTTC. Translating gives CATSPHPGNAANYGYTF.

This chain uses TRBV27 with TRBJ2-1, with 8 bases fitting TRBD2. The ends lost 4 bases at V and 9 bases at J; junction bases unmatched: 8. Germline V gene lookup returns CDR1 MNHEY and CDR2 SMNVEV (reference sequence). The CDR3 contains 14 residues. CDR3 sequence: CASSSGLGLAEQFF. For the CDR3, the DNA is TGTGCCAGCAGTTCGGGACTAGGTTTGGCTGAGCAGTTCTTC.

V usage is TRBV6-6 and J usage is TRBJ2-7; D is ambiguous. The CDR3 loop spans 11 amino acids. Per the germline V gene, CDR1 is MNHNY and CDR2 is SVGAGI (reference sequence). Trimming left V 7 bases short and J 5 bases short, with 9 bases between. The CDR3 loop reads CASIALHEQYF. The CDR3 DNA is TGTGCCAGCATCGCCCTGCACGAGCAGTACTTC.

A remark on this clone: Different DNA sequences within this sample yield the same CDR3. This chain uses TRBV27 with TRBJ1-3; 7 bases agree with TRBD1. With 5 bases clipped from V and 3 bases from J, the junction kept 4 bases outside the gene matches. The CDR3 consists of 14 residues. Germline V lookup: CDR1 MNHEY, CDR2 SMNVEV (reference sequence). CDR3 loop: CASSPRDSGNTIYF. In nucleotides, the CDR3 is TGTGCCAGCAGTCCCAGGGACAGTGGAAACACCATATATTTT.

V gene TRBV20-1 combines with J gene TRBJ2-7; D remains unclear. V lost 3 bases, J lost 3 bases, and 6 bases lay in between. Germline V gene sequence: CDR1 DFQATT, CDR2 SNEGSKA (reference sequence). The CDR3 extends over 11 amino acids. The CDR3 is CSASPGYEQYF. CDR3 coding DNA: TGCAGTGCTAGTCCCGGCTACGAGCAGTACTTC.

CDR3 coding DNA: TGTGCCAGCAGCTTTAACAAAGGGTCGACTGAAGCTTTCTTT. Amino acid sequence: CASSFNKGSTEAFF. The V call is TRBV11-2, the J call TRBJ1-1; no reliable D call. V was pared by 3 bases and J by 5 bases, with 13 bases between. This CDR3 spans 14 amino acids. The germline V gene encodes CDR1 SGHAT and CDR2 FQNNGV.

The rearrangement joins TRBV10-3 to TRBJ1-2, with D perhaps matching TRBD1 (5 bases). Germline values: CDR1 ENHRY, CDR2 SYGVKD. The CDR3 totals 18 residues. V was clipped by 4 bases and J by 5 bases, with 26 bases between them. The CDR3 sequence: CAISGLPGLHTSSYGYTF. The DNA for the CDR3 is TGTGCCATCAGTGGACTACCGGGACTGCACACGAGCTCTTATGGCTACACCTTC.